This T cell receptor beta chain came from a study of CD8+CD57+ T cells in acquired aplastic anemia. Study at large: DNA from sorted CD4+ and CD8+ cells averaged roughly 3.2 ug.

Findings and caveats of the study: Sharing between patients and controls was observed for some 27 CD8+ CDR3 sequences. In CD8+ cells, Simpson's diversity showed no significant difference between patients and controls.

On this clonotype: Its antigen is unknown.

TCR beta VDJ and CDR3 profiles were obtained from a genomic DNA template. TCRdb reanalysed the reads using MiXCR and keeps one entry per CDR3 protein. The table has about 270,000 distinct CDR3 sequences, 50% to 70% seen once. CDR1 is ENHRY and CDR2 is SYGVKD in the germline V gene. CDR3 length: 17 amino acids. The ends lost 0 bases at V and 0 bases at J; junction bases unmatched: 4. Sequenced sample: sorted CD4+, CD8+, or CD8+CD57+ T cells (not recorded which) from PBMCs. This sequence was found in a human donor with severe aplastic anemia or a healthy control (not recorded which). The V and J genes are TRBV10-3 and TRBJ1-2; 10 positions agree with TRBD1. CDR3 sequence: CAISESKGQGPNYGYTF. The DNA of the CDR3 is TGTGCCATCAGTGAGTCAAAGGGACAGGGGCCTAACTATGGCTACACCTTC.